These T cell receptor beta chains were read from a single sample in a study of T cell repertoires and Cas9 in healthy adults. TCRdb's table, derived via immunoSEQ multiplex PCR, lists solely in-frame clones and lacks some. The sample holds 20,000 to 25,000 clones, roughly 90% seen once. The material sequenced was CD4+ effector T cells (CD127+, CD25-, CD137-, CD154-) from PBMCs; culture status not recorded. These receptors all stem from a human donor in good health. Each CDR3 is given with its conserved first and last residue. A D gene is named only where the DNA matches it firmly. Size is stated for part of the rows, as once, few or many counts, or as a class when the clone is expanded.

J gene: TRBJ1-5; V gene: TRBV18; D gene: .; clone size: once; CDR3 protein: CASSPGVAANNQPQHF; CDR3 DNA: TGTGCCAGCTCACCAGGTGTGGCGGCGAACAATCAGCCCCAGCATTTT
J gene: TRBJ2-1; V gene: TRBV11-3; D gene: TRBD2; clone size: once; CDR3 protein: CASSPSIAGGLNEQFF; CDR3 DNA: TGTGCCAGCAGCCCAAGCATAGCGGGGGGCCTCAATGAGCAGTTCTTC
J gene: TRBJ2-3; V gene: TRBV29-1; D gene: TRBD1; clone size: .; CDR3 protein: CSVELGGQGSTDTQYF; CDR3 DNA: TGCAGCGTCGAACTGGGCGGACAGGGATCCACAGATACGCAGTATTTT
J gene: TRBJ2-1; V gene: TRBV19; D gene: TRBD2; clone size: .; CDR3 protein: CASTHGGLADNEQFF; CDR3 DNA: TGTGCCAGTACCCATGGGGGACTAGCGGACAATGAGCAGTTCTTC
J gene: TRBJ2-1; V gene: TRBV20-1; D gene: .; clone size: .; CDR3 protein: CSAADDNEQFF; CDR3 DNA: TGCAGTGCGGCTGACGACAATGAGCAGTTCTTC
J gene: TRBJ2-3; V gene: TRBV7-3; D gene: .; clone size: .; CDR3 protein: CASSLTARRYTDTQYF; CDR3 DNA: TGTGCCAGCAGCTTAACGGCTAGAAGGTACACAGATACGCAGTATTTT
J gene: TRBJ1-1; V gene: TRBV29-1; D gene: TRBD1; clone size: .; CDR3 protein: CSVFPGQGTFGAFF; CDR3 DNA: TGCAGCGTTTTCCCGGGACAGGGCACCTTTGGGGCTTTCTTT
J gene: TRBJ2-1; V gene: TRBV21-1; D gene: .; clone size: .; CDR3 protein: CASTTSPPGRVEQFF; CDR3 DNA: TGTGCCAGCACTACCAGCCCCCCCGGGAGAGTCGAGCAGTTCTTC
J gene: TRBJ1-6; V gene: TRBV5-5; D gene: TRBD1; clone size: .; CDR3 protein: CASSLQGGNSPLHF; CDR3 DNA: TGTGCCAGCAGCTTGCAGGGGGGAAATTCACCCCTCCACTTT
J gene: TRBJ2-3; V gene: TRBV27; D gene: .; clone size: .; CDR3 protein: CASRPLDREGTDTQYF; CDR3 DNA: TGTGCCAGCAGGCCCCTTGATAGGGAAGGGACAGATACGCAGTATTTT
J gene: TRBJ1-5; V gene: TRBV6-6; D gene: .; clone size: .; CDR3 protein: CASSSEGSQPQHF; CDR3 DNA: TGTGCCAGCAGTTCCGAAGGTAGTCAGCCCCAGCATTTT
J gene: TRBJ2-5; V gene: TRBV27; D gene: TRBD1; clone size: .; CDR3 protein: CASRTGEETQYF; CDR3 DNA: TGTGCCAGCAGGACAGGGGAAGAGACCCAGTACTTC
J gene: TRBJ2-1; V gene: TRBV15; D gene: .; clone size: .; CDR3 protein: CATSRSGGYPNNEQFF; CDR3 DNA: TGTGCCACCAGCAGATCGGGGGGCTATCCTAACAATGAGCAGTTCTTC
J gene: TRBJ1-4; V gene: TRBV18; D gene: .; clone size: .; CDR3 protein: CASSPRGGAFGTNEKLFF; CDR3 DNA: TGTGCCAGCTCACCCCGGGGCGGGGCCTTTGGAACTAATGAAAAACTGTTTTTT
J gene: TRBJ1-2; V gene: TRBV27; D gene: .; clone size: .; CDR3 protein: CASSPTGFHGYTF; CDR3 DNA: TGTGCCAGCAGTCCTACAGGGTTTCATGGCTACACCTTC
J gene: TRBJ2-5; V gene: TRBV6-5; D gene: TRBD2; clone size: .; CDR3 protein: CASRATSGQETQYF; CDR3 DNA: TGTGCCAGCAGAGCCACTAGCGGACAAGAGACCCAGTACTTC
J gene: TRBJ1-5; V gene: TRBV19; D gene: .; clone size: .; CDR3 protein: CASSQRQGSQPQHF; CDR3 DNA: TGTGCCAGTAGTCAAAGGCAGGGTAGTCAGCCCCAGCATTTT
J gene: TRBJ1-1; V gene: TRBV6-5; D gene: .; clone size: .; CDR3 protein: CASSLRTDDRAFF; CDR3 DNA: TGTGCCAGCAGCCTTAGGACGGATGACCGGGCTTTCTTT
J gene: TRBJ1-1; V gene: TRBV29-1; D gene: .; clone size: .; CDR3 protein: CSVRILNTEAFF; CDR3 DNA: TGCAGCGTCAGAATTCTGAACACTGAAGCTTTCTTT
J gene: TRBJ1-4; V gene: TRBV5-1; D gene: TRBD1; clone size: .; CDR3 protein: CASSLSGGAEEKLFF; CDR3 DNA: TGCGCCAGCAGCTTGTCAGGGGGCGCAGAGGAAAAACTGTTTTTT
J gene: TRBJ2-1; V gene: TRBV19; D gene: TRBD2; clone size: .; CDR3 protein: CASIGTSGSGEQFF; CDR3 DNA: TGTGCCAGTATCGGGACTAGCGGGAGCGGCGAGCAGTTCTTC
J gene: TRBJ1-3; V gene: TRBV28; D gene: TRBD1; clone size: .; CDR3 protein: CASSRTGGGGNTIYF; CDR3 DNA: TGTGCCAGCAGTCGGACAGGGGGCGGTGGAAACACCATATATTTT
J gene: TRBJ2-5; V gene: TRBV25-1; D gene: .; clone size: .; CDR3 protein: CASSESGHSQETQYF; CDR3 DNA: TGTGCCAGCAGTGAATCGGGACATTCTCAAGAGACCCAGTACTTC
J gene: TRBJ2-3; V gene: TRBV4-1; D gene: TRBD2; clone size: .; CDR3 protein: CASSQGLAGDVDTQYF; CDR3 DNA: TGCGCCAGCAGCCAGGGACTAGCGGGAGATGTAGATACGCAGTATTTT
J gene: TRBJ2-5; V gene: TRBV5-5; D gene: .; clone size: .; CDR3 protein: CASSLVTGGSETQYF; CDR3 DNA: TGTGCCAGCAGCTTGGTGACCGGGGGCTCGGAGACCCAGTACTTC
J gene: TRBJ2-5; V gene: TRBV18; D gene: .; clone size: .; CDR3 protein: CASSPFGTQETQYF; CDR3 DNA: TGTGCCAGCTCACCATTTGGGACCCAAGAGACCCAGTACTTC
J gene: TRBJ2-7; V gene: TRBV21-1; D gene: .; clone size: .; CDR3 protein: CASSKGSGRPNEQYF; CDR3 DNA: TGTGCCAGCAGCAAAGGATCCGGGCGCCCCAACGAGCAGTACTTC
J gene: TRBJ2-3; V gene: TRBV15; D gene: .; clone size: .; CDR3 protein: CATSRDDMTDTQYF; CDR3 DNA: TGTGCCACCAGCAGAGATGATATGACAGATACGCAGTATTTT
J gene: TRBJ2-1; V gene: TRBV11-3; D gene: .; clone size: .; CDR3 protein: CASSHSRSSYNEQFF; CDR3 DNA: TGTGCCAGCAGCCACAGTCGGAGCTCCTACAATGAGCAGTTCTTC
J gene: TRBJ1-1; V gene: TRBV7-3; D gene: .; clone size: .; CDR3 protein: CASSPTGGLSTEAFF; CDR3 DNA: TGTGCCAGCAGCCCCACGGGGGGGTTGAGCACTGAAGCTTTCTTT
J gene: TRBJ1-4; V gene: TRBV5-4; D gene: TRBD1; clone size: few; CDR3 protein: CASSTRGTNEKLFF; CDR3 DNA: TGTGCCAGCAGCACCAGGGGGACTAATGAAAAACTGTTTTTT
J gene: TRBJ2-3; V gene: TRBV28; D gene: .; clone size: .; CDR3 protein: CASNVVAPGLSTDTQYF; CDR3 DNA: TGTGCCAGCAATGTTGTTGCGCCAGGACTAAGCACAGATACGCAGTATTTT
J gene: TRBJ2-3; V gene: TRBV5-1; D gene: .; clone size: .; CDR3 protein: CASSLGQTYPTDTQYF; CDR3 DNA: TGCGCCAGCAGCCTAGGACAGACATACCCCACAGATACGCAGTATTTT
J gene: TRBJ2-3; V gene: TRBV18; D gene: .; clone size: .; CDR3 protein: CASSPLAESTDTQYF; CDR3 DNA: TGTGCCAGCTCACCACTAGCGGAGAGCACAGATACGCAGTATTTT
J gene: TRBJ2-6; V gene: TRBV7-3; D gene: .; clone size: .; CDR3 protein: CASSYSSGANVLTF; CDR3 DNA: TGTGCCAGCAGTTACAGCTCTGGGGCCAACGTCCTGACTTTC
J gene: TRBJ2-3; V gene: TRBV7-3; D gene: .; clone size: .; CDR3 protein: CASSAGASTDTQYF; CDR3 DNA: TGTGCCAGCAGCGCGGGGGCCAGCACAGATACGCAGTATTTT
J gene: TRBJ2-7; V gene: TRBV6-5; D gene: .; clone size: .; CDR3 protein: CASRRGVGTYEQYF; CDR3 DNA: TGTGCCAGCAGAAGGGGGGTCGGAACCTACGAGCAGTACTTC
J gene: TRBJ2-1; V gene: TRBV7-9; D gene: .; clone size: .; CDR3 protein: CASSLELGGYNEQFF; CDR3 DNA: TGTGCCAGCAGCTTAGAACTAGGTGGTTACAATGAGCAGTTCTTC
J gene: TRBJ1-1; V gene: TRBV5-1; D gene: TRBD1; clone size: .; CDR3 protein: CASSLGQGYDTEAFF; CDR3 DNA: TGCGCCAGCAGCTTAGGACAGGGCTATGACACTGAAGCTTTCTTT
J gene: TRBJ2-1; V gene: TRBV7-3; D gene: .; clone size: .; CDR3 protein: CASSPGSSYNEQFF; CDR3 DNA: TGTGCCAGCAGCCCAGGAAGCTCCTACAATGAGCAGTTCTTC
J gene: TRBJ1-1; V gene: TRBV19; D gene: .; clone size: once; CDR3 protein: CASKRENTEAFF; CDR3 DNA: TGTGCCTCAAAGCGGGAGAACACTGAAGCTTTCTTT
J gene: TRBJ1-5; V gene: TRBV6-1; D gene: .; clone size: .; CDR3 protein: CASRPRVGNQPQHF; CDR3 DNA: TGTGCCAGCAGACCCAGGGTCGGCAATCAGCCCCAGCATTTT
J gene: TRBJ2-2; V gene: TRBV7-2; D gene: .; clone size: .; CDR3 protein: CASSLWLYSGELFF; CDR3 DNA: TGTGCCAGCAGCTTGTGGCTCTACTCCGGGGAGCTGTTTTTT
J gene: TRBJ1-2; V gene: TRBV10-3; D gene: .; clone size: .; CDR3 protein: CAISGGYGTGGGYTF; CDR3 DNA: TGTGCCATCAGTGGGGGCTATGGGACTGGGGGTGGCTACACCTTC
J gene: TRBJ1-4; V gene: TRBV30; D gene: .; clone size: .; CDR3 protein: CAWSPNEKLFF; CDR3 DNA: TGTGCCTGGAGTCCAAATGAAAAACTGTTTTTT
J gene: TRBJ1-3; V gene: TRBV5-1; D gene: TRBD1; clone size: .; CDR3 protein: CASSLALQGSHSSGNTIYF; CDR3 DNA: TGCGCCAGCAGCTTGGCGCTACAGGGGTCTCATAGCTCTGGAAACACCATATATTTT
J gene: TRBJ2-7; V gene: TRBV6-6; D gene: TRBD2; clone size: .; CDR3 protein: CASRSVAGREQYF; CDR3 DNA: TGTGCCAGCAGGTCCGTTGCCGGGAGGGAGCAGTACTTC
J gene: TRBJ2-3; V gene: TRBV4-2; D gene: .; clone size: .; CDR3 protein: CASSQGLADTQYF; CDR3 DNA: TGTGCCAGCAGCCAAGGTCTCGCAGATACGCAGTATTTT